The next 27 T cell receptor beta chains were all read from a single sample in a study of PD-L1 blockade in urothelial cancer. Regarding time point: pretreatment peripheral blood. Only in-frame clones appear in the TCRdb table, and some are missing; sequencing was by immunoSEQ multiplex PCR. Here the sample spans fewer than 100,000 clones, around four fifths being singletons. The sequencing here drew on PBMCs, taken around atezolizumab (anti-PD-L1) treatment. The receptors derive from a man in his forties with urothelial cancer.

The chain has TRBV7-2 and TRBJ2-1; 10 nucleotides line up with TRBD2. V lost 1 base to trimming and J lost 9 bases; unmatched junction nucleotides: 9. The CDR3 spans 16 residues. Germline V lookup: CDR1 SGHTA, CDR2 FQGNSA. CDR3 in amino acids: CASSLDSASGSGEQFF. The DNA for the CDR3 is TGTGCCAGCAGCTTAGATAGTGCTAGCGGGAGTGGTGAGCAGTTCTTC. Using reference TRBV7-2 and TRBJ2-1 for the parts outside the CDR3, the full variable domain is GAGVSQSPSNKVTEKGKDVELRCDPISGHTALYWYRQSLGQGLEFLIYFQGNSAPDKSGLPSDRFSAERTGGSVSTLTIQRTQQEDSAVYLCASSLDSASGSGEQFFGPGTRLTVL.

The rearrangement uses TRBV11-2 and TRBJ2-2; D gene unclear. Trimming left V 7 bases short and J 0 bases short, with 15 bases between. Germline-derived CDR1 and CDR2 are SGHAT and FQNNGV. The CDR3 extends over 16 amino acids. Here the CDR3 DNA reads TGTGCCAGCACCCCCCCTAGGAGTTCGAACACCGGGGAGCTGTTTTTT. Translation gives CASTPPRSSNTGELFF.

The J gene is TRBJ1-2, the V gene TRBV5-6; D possibly corresponds to TRBD1 (5 bases). This CDR3 contains 15 residues. Between the trimmed V and J ends, which lost 0 bases and 2 bases, there was a span of 11 bases. CDR1 SGHDT and CDR2 YYEEEE come from the germline V gene. The CDR3 region is CASSLDLRQNYGYTF. Here the CDR3 DNA reads TGTGCCAGCAGCTTGGACCTTCGACAGAACTATGGCTACACCTTC.

The chain recombines TRBV7-3 with TRBJ2-2; 9 nucleotides line up with TRBD1. The CDR3 contains 15 residues. With 4 bases clipped from V and 5 bases from J, the junction kept 5 bases outside the gene matches. Germline CDR1 and CDR2: SGHTA and FQGTGA. CDR3 protein: CASSSDRGRTGELFF. Here the CDR3 DNA reads TGTGCCAGCAGCTCGGACAGGGGAAGGACCGGGGAGCTGTTTTTT.

In this sample, this clone turned up a few times. The chain links TRBV6-4 to TRBJ2-2, with D perhaps TRBD2 (5 bases). Germline values: CDR1 MRHNA, CDR2 SNTAGT. V was trimmed by 6 bases and J by 4 bases, leaving 9 bases between them. The CDR3 contains 13 residues. In DNA form, the CDR3 reads TGTGCCAGCAGGGAAGAGGGCACCGGGGAGCTGTTTTTT. Translated, it gives CASREEGTGELFF.

The chain recombines TRBV5-4 with TRBJ2-2, with 11 bases lining up with TRBD2. The CDR3 totals 17 residues. Looked up from germline, CDR1 is SGHNT and CDR2 is YYREEE (reference sequence). The ends lost 0 bases at V and 7 bases at J; junction bases unmatched: 8. The CDR3 nucleotides are TGTGCCAGCAGCTTGGAGGTACTAGCGGGAGCGATCGGGGAGCTGTTTTTT. Translated: CASSLEVLAGAIGELFF.

This clone has just a few counts. This chain connects TRBV10-3 to TRBJ1-1; 7 bases match TRBD1. V trimming: 6 bases; J trimming: 6 bases; junction bases outside the gene matches: 4. The CDR3 totals 12 residues. Per the germline V gene, CDR1 is ENHRY and CDR2 is SYGVKD. DNA of the CDR3: TGTGCCATCAGCGGGACAGCTCCTGAAGCTTTCTTT. Translation gives CAISGTAPEAFF.

This chain's CDR3 is CASRNKRTEVYEQYF. The CDR3 DNA follows: TGTGCCAGCAGAAATAAACGGACAGAGGTCTACGAGCAGTACTTC. The genes are TRBV6-1 and TRBJ2-7; D may be TRBD1 (6 bases). V gave up 6 bases and J gave up 3 bases, with 18 bases separating them. Germline CDR1 and CDR2: MNHNS and SASEGT. There are 15 residues in the CDR3.

The chain joins TRBV28 to TRBJ2-1, with D uncertain. With 3 bases removed from V and 11 bases from J, the gap between germline ends came to 8 bases. CDR3 size: 11 residues. The germline V gene encodes CDR1 MDHEN and CDR2 SYDVKM. The CDR3 bases are TGTGCCAGCAGTTTTGTGGCCCAGCAGTTCTTC. As protein: CASSFVAQQFF.

This CDR3 is CASSLSSRATDTQYF. In nucleotides, the CDR3 is TGTGCCAGCAGTTTGAGTAGCAGGGCCACAGATACGCAGTATTTT. The gene calls are TRBV27 and TRBJ2-3; tentatively, D is TRBD1 (5 bases). The CDR3 is made up of 15 amino acids. Trimming took off 3 bases at V and 2 bases at J, with 12 bases between the two ends. From germline, CDR1 is MNHEY and CDR2 SMNVEV (reference sequence).

This chain joins TRBV6-1 and TRBJ1-2; D is ambiguous. There are 14 residues in the CDR3. V was shortened by 3 bases and J by 3 bases, with 11 bases between the two germline ends. Germline V CDR1 and CDR2: MNHNS, SASEGT. CDR3 coding DNA: TGTGCCAGCAGTGACCCGACGGAGGACTATGGCTACACCTTC. It is translated as CASSDPTEDYGYTF.

V is TRBV5-1 and J is TRBJ2-3, with 16 bases aligning to TRBD2. The CDR3 contains 18 residues. Trimming at V came to 4 bases and at J to 3 bases, leaving 8 bases not matched to a gene. Per germline, CDR1 SGHRS and CDR2 YFSETQ. The CDR3 DNA reads as TGCGCCAGCAGCGTTACCGGGACTAGCGGGAGGGGGACAGATACGCAGTATTTT. The encoded protein is CASSVTGTSGRGTDTQYF. Full variable domain (outside the CDR3, taken from reference TRBV5-1 and TRBJ2-3): KAGVTQTPRYLIKTRGQQVTLSCSPISGHRSVSWYQQTPGQGLQFLFEYFSETQRNKGNFPGRFSGRQFSNSRSEMNVSTLELGDSALYLCASSVTGTSGRGTDTQYFGPGTRLTVL.

The chain has TRBV29-1 and TRBJ2-1; 9 bases map to TRBD2. The CDR3 has 14 residues. CDR1 is SQVTM, CDR2 ANQGSEA, per germline. V dropped 3 bases and J dropped 3; count of bases not matched to a gene: 3. The CDR3 loop is CSVDGGRDYNEQFF. CDR3 nucleotide sequence: TGCAGCGTTGACGGCGGGAGGGACTACAATGAGCAGTTCTTC.

The chain recombines TRBV4-1 with TRBJ2-3; D gene ambiguous. Germline V gives CDR1 MGHRA, CDR2 YSYEKL. Trimming stripped 4 bases from V and 0 bases from J, with 14 bases between. The CDR3 has 16 residues. CDR3 sequence (DNA): TGCGCCAGCAGCCCCGGGTGGCAGTCTAGCACAGATACGCAGTATTTT. This translates into CASSPGWQSSTDTQYF.

The chain links TRBV7-2 to TRBJ2-3; 9 bases agree with TRBD2. V gave up 4 bases and J gave up 4 bases; unmatched junction bases: 9. Germline assignment: CDR1 SGHTA and CDR2 FQGNSA. The CDR3 consists of 16 residues. This chain's CDR3 is CASSSVAGAFSDTQYF. Here the CDR3 DNA reads TGTGCCAGCAGCTCAGTAGCGGGAGCGTTCTCAGATACGCAGTATTTT. The full variable domain, its missing parts supplied by reference TRBV7-2 and TRBJ2-3, is GAGVSQSPSNKVTEKGKDVELRCDPISGHTALYWYRQSLGQGLEFLIYFQGNSAPDKSGLPSDRFSAERTGGSVSTLTIQRTQQEDSAVYLCASSSVAGAFSDTQYFGPGTRLTVL.

CDR3 region: CASRASSNEQFF. In DNA, the CDR3 is TGCGCCAGCAGGGCTAGCAGTAATGAGCAGTTCTTC. This chain connects TRBV5-1 to TRBJ2-1, with a possible D match to TRBD2 (5 bases). V was trimmed by 5 bases and J by 7 bases, leaving 10 bases between them. This CDR3 comprises 12 residues. Germline V lookup: CDR1 SGHRS, CDR2 YFSETQ.

This sequence joins TRBV15 and TRBJ1-5; D gene ambiguous. CDR1 is LNHNV, CDR2 YYDKDF, per germline (reference sequence). V lost 0 bases and J 9 bases, leaving 6 bases between the germline ends. This CDR3 has 12 residues. The CDR3 DNA reads as TGTGCCACCAGCAGAGATAGAGGGCCCCAGCATTTT. Protein product: CATSRDRGPQHF.

This sequence joins TRBV28 and TRBJ1-5; the match to TRBD1 covers 7 bases. CDR1 MDHEN and CDR2 SYDVKM come from the germline V gene. CDR3 length: 14 residues. With 11 bases clipped from V and 4 bases from J, the junction kept 11 bases outside the gene matches. This CDR3 is CAASSGTANQPQHF. The CDR3 DNA reads as TGTGCCGCTTCCTCCGGGACAGCTAATCAGCCCCAGCATTTT.

The chain combines TRBV5-1 with TRBJ1-1, with 9 bases identical to TRBD1. The trim removed 4 bases at V and 0 bases at J, leaving 10 bases unmatched. Germline V CDR1 and CDR2: SGHRS, YFSETQ. The CDR3 runs 17 residues. The CDR3 DNA follows: TGCGCCAGCAGCGACTCGGGACAGGGTGCGATGAACACTGAAGCTTTCTTT. The encoded protein is CASSDSGQGAMNTEAFF.

This clone was recorded a few times. The rearrangement links TRBV4-1 to TRBJ2-3; 10 nucleotides align to TRBD2. There are 18 residues in the CDR3. Losses at the gene ends were 6 bases for V and 0 bases for J; bases not matched to a gene: 12. The germline CDR1 and CDR2 sequences are MGHRA and YSYEKL. CDR3 protein: CASSRGLAEATSTDTQYF. CDR3 bases: TGCGCCAGCAGTCGAGGACTAGCGGAGGCGACTAGCACAGATACGCAGTATTTT.

The V gene is TRBV7-9, the J gene TRBJ1-1; D not resolved. This CDR3 has 13 amino acids. V dropped 7 bases and J dropped 1 base, with 10 bases sitting between them. CDR1 is SEHNR, CDR2 FQNEAQ, per germline (reference sequence). In nucleotides, the CDR3 is TGTGCCAGCACCCTGGCAGGGAACACTGAAGCTTTCTTT. Protein: CASTLAGNTEAFF.

The V and J genes are TRBV4-2 and TRBJ1-4; 9 nucleotides agree with TRBD1. In germline, CDR1 is LGHNA, CDR2 YNFKEQ. The CDR3 loop spans 16 amino acids. V was clipped by 1 base and J by 8 bases; unmatched bases: 8. Written as DNA, the CDR3 is TGTGCCAGCAGCCAAGCCCCGGGACAGGGTTACGAAAAACTGTTTTTT. The encoded protein is CASSQAPGQGYEKLFF.

The rearrangement joins TRBV19 to TRBJ2-1; D unclear. CDR1 and CDR2 from the germline V gene are LNHDA and SQIVND (reference sequence). Trimming cost V 0 bases and J 9 bases, with 12 bases left between them. CDR3 length: 14 residues. This CDR3 is CASSIDQSVSEQFF. The CDR3 bases are TGTGCCAGTAGTATAGATCAGTCCGTAAGTGAGCAGTTCTTC.

The chain combines TRBV27 with TRBJ2-5; TRBD1 aligns across 9 bases. The CDR3 has 16 amino acids. Germline V gene lookup returns CDR1 MNHEY and CDR2 SMNVEV (reference sequence). The V segment lost 0 bases and the J segment 2 bases; nucleotides outside the gene matches: 4. The CDR3 sequence: CASSLSTGGKQETQYF. CDR3 sequence (DNA): TGTGCCAGCAGTTTATCGACAGGGGGTAAGCAAGAGACCCAGTACTTC.

The CDR3 here is CASNTGRLYGYTF. The CDR3 region has the DNA TGTGCCAGCAACACAGGGAGATTATATGGCTACACCTTC. The chain combines TRBV28 with TRBJ1-2; D might be TRBD1 (6 bases). CDR3 length: 13 residues. Germline V gene sequence: CDR1 MDHEN, CDR2 SYDVKM. The V end was cut by 7 bases, the J end by 5 bases, with 14 bases between.

The rearrangement links TRBV5-6 to TRBJ2-3, with D maybe TRBD1 (6 bases). The ends were cut back, 2 bases at V and 3 bases at J, with 13 bases in the middle. This CDR3 comprises 15 residues. Germline lookup yields CDR1 SGHDT and CDR2 YYEEEE. As DNA, the CDR3 is TGTGCCAGCAGCTTATACAGGGATGAAACAGATACGCAGTATTTT. It specifies CASSLYRDETDTQYF.

This chain uses TRBV19 with TRBJ1-5; TRBD1 matches 9 bases. CDR1 and CDR2 from the germline V gene are LNHDA and SQIVND (reference sequence). CDR3 length equals 16 residues. V trimming: 2 bases; J trimming: 6 bases; junction bases outside the gene matches: 8. CDR3 sequence: CASSITDRGGGQPQHF. The CDR3 bases are TGTGCCAGTAGTATAACGGACAGGGGCGGGGGTCAGCCCCAGCATTTT.